Listed below are T cell receptor beta chains from one sample, sequenced in a study of human T cells and chemical hapten exposure. TCRdb re-derived calls from the RACE reads in MiXCR, one entry per CDR3 protein. The data show some 330,000 distinct CDR3 sequences, with 5% to 6.5% seen just once and over 7% held by the top ten. This specimen was whole blood, taken in connection with sensitization to the hapten diphenylcyclopropenone (DPC). These receptors were taken from a woman between 18 and 30 years old with alopecia areata. Some clones in this sample may be carry-over from other donors' samples. The CDR3 runs from the conserved cysteine through the conserved F or W. Fields, in order: clone size, V gene, D gene, J gene, CDR3 DNA, CDR3 protein. The D gene is left open where the match is weak. Size is stated for part of the rows, as once, few or many counts, or as a class when the clone is expanded.

few,TRBV29-1,NA,TRBJ1-4,TGCAGCGTTAGGGCCCAGGGTGAAAAACTGTTTTTT,CSVRAQGEKLFF
many,TRBV28,NA,TRBJ2-7,TGTGCCAGCAGTTGGGCCTCGACCTACGAGCAGTACTTC,CASSWASTYEQYF
many,TRBV27,TRBD2,TRBJ2-1,TGTGCCAGCAGTTTAGTAGCGGGGGGGCTACATGAGCAGTTCTTC,CASSLVAGGLHEQFF
NA,TRBV6-1,NA,TRBJ2-4,TGTGCCAGCAGTGATATGGGTTCTTCGACCAAAAACATTCAGTACTTC,CASSDMGSSTKNIQYF
few,TRBV7-9,NA,TRBJ1-3,TGTGCCAGCAGCTTTGAGGGTTTGATAAGCGGAAACACCATATATTTT,CASSFEGLISGNTIYF
many,TRBV5-1,TRBD1,TRBJ1-1,TGCGCCAGCAGCTTGCAGGGGGCGCGGACCACTGAAGCTTTCTTT,CASSLQGARTTEAFF
many,TRBV6-6,TRBD1,TRBJ1-5,TGTGCCAGCCGGGACAGCAGGGGCAATCAGCCCCAGCATTTT,CASRDSRGNQPQHF
many,TRBV29-1,NA,TRBJ1-1,TGCAGCGTTGGACCGGGTATGAACACTGAAGCTTTCTTT,CSVGPGMNTEAFF
few,TRBV29-1,NA,TRBJ2-1,TGCAGCGTTGGAGGGGACAACTACAATGAGCAGTTCTTC,CSVGGDNYNEQFF
many,TRBV4-3,NA,TRBJ1-5,TGCGCCAGCAGCCAAGGGGCACAGGGACATCAGCCCCAGCATTTT,CASSQGAQGHQPQHF
few,TRBV27,NA,TRBJ2-3,TGTGCCAGCAGTTTATTCGGGGTAGCCACAGATACGCAGTATTTT,CASSLFGVATDTQYF
NA,TRBV12-3/TRBV12-4,NA,TRBJ2-5,TGTGCCAGCAGTTCGGGGGCCTCGCGGGAGACCCAGTACTTC,CASSSGASRETQYF
NA,TRBV20-1,TRBD2,TRBJ2-1,TGCAGTGCTCGACAAACCCCCGGGACTAGCGGGACTAGCTCCTACAATGAGCAGTTCTTC,CSARQTPGTSGTSSYNEQFF
few,TRBV3-1,NA,TRBJ2-2,TGTGCCAGCAGCCGGAGACAGGCTAACACCGGGGAGCTGTTTTTT,CASSRRQANTGELFF
few,TRBV6-2/TRBV6-3,TRBD2,TRBJ2-7,TGTGCCAGCAGTTACTCGAAGAGACTAGCCCCGTACTTC,CASSYSKRLAPYF
NA,TRBV13,NA,TRBJ2-7,TGTGCCAGCAGCGCATCCTCACTAGCATACCGAGGGGGGGAGCAGTACTTC,CASSASSLAYRGGEQYF
NA,TRBV11-1,TRBD1,TRBJ2-4,TGTGCCAGCAGCACCCGGGACAGCAAAAACATTCAGTACTTC,CASSTRDSKNIQYF
many,TRBV12-3/TRBV12-4,NA,TRBJ2-2,TGTGCCAGCACGGACGGGAGAACCGGGGAGCTGTTTTTT,CASTDGRTGELFF
NA,TRBV7-2,NA,TRBJ1-1,TGTGCCAGCAGCTTAGGGGTAGACATTGAAGCTTTCTTT,CASSLGVDIEAFF
NA,TRBV4-1,TRBD1,TRBJ1-2,TGCGCCAGCAGCCAGGTTACAGGGGACAACTATGGCTACACCTTC,CASSQVTGDNYGYTF
NA,TRBV27,NA,TRBJ1-4,TGTGCCAGTGCCGGGGGAGCAACTAATGAAAAACTGTTTTTT,CASAGGATNEKLFF
many,TRBV11-2,NA,TRBJ1-4,TGTGCCAGCAGCTTAGATCGCGGGGGACGCGGTGAAAAACTGTTTTTT,CASSLDRGGRGEKLFF
few,TRBV9,NA,TRBJ2-1,TGTGCCAGCAGCGTTAAGAGCTCCTACAATGAGCAGTTCTTC,CASSVKSSYNEQFF
few,TRBV12-5,NA,TRBJ2-7,TGTGCTAGTGGTTGGGGGGAAAACTACGAGCAGTACTTC,CASGWGENYEQYF
NA,TRBV7-9,NA,TRBJ2-3,TGTGCCAGCAGCTTAGACCCCACAGATACGCAGTATTTT,CASSLDPTDTQYF
NA,TRBV6-1,NA,TRBJ2-7,TGTGCCAGCAGTGAAGGACCCTTCATCTACGAGCAGTACTTC,CASSEGPFIYEQYF
NA,TRBV7-2,TRBD1,TRBJ2-3,TGTGCCAGCAGCACCAGGGGGCTCCGCACAGATACGCAGTATTTT,CASSTRGLRTDTQYF
few,TRBV5-6,TRBD1,TRBJ1-6,TGTGCCAGCAGCGCCTATCAGGGGGAGGTCGACCACTTT,CASSAYQGEVDHF
few,TRBV28,TRBD1,TRBJ2-1,TGTGCCAGCAGTAACCCCAGGGGGCAAAATGAGCAGTTCTTC,CASSNPRGQNEQFF
NA,TRBV7-3,NA,TRBJ1-5,TGTGCCAGCAGCTTTGGGCAAGATCAGCCCCAGCATTTT,CASSFGQDQPQHF
few,TRBV21-1,NA,TRBJ2-7,TGTGCCAGCAGCAAAAATAAGTGGGCAGGGCACGAGCAGTACTTC,CASSKNKWAGHEQYF
few,TRBV29-1,NA,TRBJ2-1,TGCACTCACAAAGGGACTGAGCAGTTCTTC,CTHKGTEQFF
NA,TRBV5-5,TRBD1,TRBJ1-5,TGTGCCAGCAGCTTGAGGGACAGGGTCAATCAGCCCCAGCATTTT,CASSLRDRVNQPQHF
many,TRBV25-1,TRBD1,TRBJ2-7,TGTGCCAGCAGTGAATCGAGGACAGGGGACGAGCAGTACTTC,CASSESRTGDEQYF
NA,TRBV5-5,TRBD1,TRBJ1-1,TGTGCCAGCAGCTACAGGGGGCGGGGCACTGAAGCTTTCTTT,CASSYRGRGTEAFF
few,TRBV6-2/TRBV6-3,NA,TRBJ1-6,TGTGCCAGCAGCCTCCCGTCGAGCTCCTATAATTCACCCCTCCACTTT,CASSLPSSSYNSPLHF
NA,TRBV12-3/TRBV12-4,NA,TRBJ1-2,TGTGCCAGCAGTTTAGGCACTCACTATGGCTACACCTTC,CASSLGTHYGYTF
many,TRBV7-2,NA,TRBJ2-1,TGTGCCAGCAGCTCCTCAGGCCATGAGCAGTTCTTC,CASSSSGHEQFF
few,TRBV11-2,NA,TRBJ1-5,TGTGCCAGCAGCTTAGCAGGGGCTACGACAGAGCCCCAGCATTTT,CASSLAGATTEPQHF
NA,TRBV7-3,TRBD2,TRBJ2-2,TGTGCCAGCAGATCTAGCGGCGCCGGGGAGCTGTTTTTT,CASRSSGAGELFF
NA,TRBV20-1,TRBD1,TRBJ1-6,TGCAGTGCCCGGAAAACAGGGGGCATGAAGAATTCACCCCTCCACTTT,CSARKTGGMKNSPLHF
many,TRBV5-8,TRBD2,TRBJ2-1,TGTGCCAGCAGCCAAGCGGGGTACTCCTACAATGAGCAGTTCTTC,CASSQAGYSYNEQFF
few,TRBV28,TRBD1,TRBJ2-7,TGTGCCAGCAGGGGGACAGACTCCTACGAGCAGTACTTC,CASRGTDSYEQYF
NA,TRBV25-1,TRBD2,TRBJ2-6,TGTGCCAGCAGTGAATTGGGAGGGCCAGGCCTCTCTGGGGCCAACGTCCTGACTTTC,CASSELGGPGLSGANVLTF
many,TRBV28,TRBD2,TRBJ2-3,TGTGCCATCCGGGGGGGAAACACAGATACGCAGTATTTT,CAIRGGNTDTQYF
many,TRBV6-5,TRBD1,TRBJ2-7,TGTGCCAGCAGCCGACAGGGGAAGTGGCAGTACTTC,CASSRQGKWQYF
many,TRBV7-2,NA,TRBJ1-1,TGTGCCAGCAGCCCGTCGGAGGGGCGAGCTGAAGCTTTCTTT,CASSPSEGRAEAFF
many,TRBV7-2,TRBD1,TRBJ1-5,TGTGCCAGCAGCTTAGCGCGACAGGGGCATCAGCCCCAGCATTTT,CASSLARQGHQPQHF
many,TRBV5-1,TRBD2,TRBJ2-5,TGCGCCAGTAGTCTAGCGGGGGACCAAGAGACCCAGTACTTC,CASSLAGDQETQYF
NA,TRBV7-9,NA,TRBJ1-4,TGTGCCAGCAGCTTAGCGAGGGACTCCCGGGAGGCTAATGAAAAACTGTTTTTT,CASSLARDSREANEKLFF